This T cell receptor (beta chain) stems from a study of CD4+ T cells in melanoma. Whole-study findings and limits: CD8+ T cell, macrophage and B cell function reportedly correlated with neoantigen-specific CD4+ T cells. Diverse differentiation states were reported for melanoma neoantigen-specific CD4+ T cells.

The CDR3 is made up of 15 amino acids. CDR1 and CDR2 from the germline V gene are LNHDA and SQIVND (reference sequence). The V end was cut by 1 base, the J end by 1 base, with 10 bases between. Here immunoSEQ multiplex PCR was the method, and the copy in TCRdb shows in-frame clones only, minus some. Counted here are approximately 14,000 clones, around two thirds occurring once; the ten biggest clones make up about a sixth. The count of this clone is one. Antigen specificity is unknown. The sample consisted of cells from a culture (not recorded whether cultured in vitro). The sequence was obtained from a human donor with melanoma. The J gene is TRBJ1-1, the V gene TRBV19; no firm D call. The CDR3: CASSIAPDANTEAFF. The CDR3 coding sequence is TGTGCCAGTAGTATAGCCCCGGATGCGAACACTGAAGCTTTCTTT.